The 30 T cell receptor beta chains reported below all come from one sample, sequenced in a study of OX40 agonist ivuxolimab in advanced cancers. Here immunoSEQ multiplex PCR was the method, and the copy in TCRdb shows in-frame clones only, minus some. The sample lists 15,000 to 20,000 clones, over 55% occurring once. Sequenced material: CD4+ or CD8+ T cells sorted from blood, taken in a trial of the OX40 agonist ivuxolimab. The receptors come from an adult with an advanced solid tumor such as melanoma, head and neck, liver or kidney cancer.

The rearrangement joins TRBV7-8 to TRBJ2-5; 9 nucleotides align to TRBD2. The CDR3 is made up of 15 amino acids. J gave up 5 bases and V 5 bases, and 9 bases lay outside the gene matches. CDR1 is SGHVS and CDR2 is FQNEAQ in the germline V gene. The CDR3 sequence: CASSKLAGLGETQYF. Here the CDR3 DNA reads TGTGCCAGCAGCAAACTAGCGGGCCTGGGGGAGACCCAGTACTTC.

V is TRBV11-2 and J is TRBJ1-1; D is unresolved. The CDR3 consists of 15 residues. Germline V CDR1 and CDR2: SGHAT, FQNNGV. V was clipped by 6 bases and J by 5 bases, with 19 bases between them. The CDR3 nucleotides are TGTGCCAGCAGATCCACTACCGGGGATGGTACTGAAGCTTTCTTT. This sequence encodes CASRSTTGDGTEAFF.

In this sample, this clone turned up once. CDR3 residues: CASSPAGGAGTQYF. CDR3 coding DNA: TGTGCCAGCAGCCCTGCCGGAGGGGCAGGGACCCAGTACTTC. The chain carries TRBV5-8 and TRBJ2-5; perhaps TRBD2 as D (6 bases). The length of the CDR3 is 14 residues. Germline assignment: CDR1 SGHTS and CDR2 YDEGEE. Deletions cut 4 bases from V and 7 bases from J, with 17 bases between.

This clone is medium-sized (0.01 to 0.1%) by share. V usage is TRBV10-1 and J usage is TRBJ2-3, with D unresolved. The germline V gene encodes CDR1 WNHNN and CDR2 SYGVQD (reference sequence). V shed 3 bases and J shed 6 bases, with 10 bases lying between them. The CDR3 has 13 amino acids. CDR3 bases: TGCGCCAGCAGTGATACAGCCTATGATACGCAGTATTTT. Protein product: CASSDTAYDTQYF.

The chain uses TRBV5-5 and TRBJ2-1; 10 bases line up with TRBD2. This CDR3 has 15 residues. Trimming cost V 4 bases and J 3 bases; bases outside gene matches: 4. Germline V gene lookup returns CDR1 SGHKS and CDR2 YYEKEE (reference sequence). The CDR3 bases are TGTGCCAGCAGCCCCACTAGCGGGGACTACAATGAGCAGTTCTTC. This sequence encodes CASSPTSGDYNEQFF.

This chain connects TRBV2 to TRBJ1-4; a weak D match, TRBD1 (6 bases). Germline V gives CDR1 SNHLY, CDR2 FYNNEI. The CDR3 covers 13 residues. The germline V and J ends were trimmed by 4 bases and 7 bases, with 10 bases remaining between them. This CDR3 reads CASSVSRGEKLFF. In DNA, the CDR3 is TGTGCCAGCAGTGTTAGCAGGGGTGAAAAACTGTTTTTT.

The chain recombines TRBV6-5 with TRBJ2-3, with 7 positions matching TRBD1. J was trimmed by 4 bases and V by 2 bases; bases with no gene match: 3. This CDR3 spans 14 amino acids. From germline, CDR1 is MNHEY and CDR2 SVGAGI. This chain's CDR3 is CASSYGQGADTQYF. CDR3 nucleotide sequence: TGTGCCAGCAGTTACGGTCAGGGGGCAGATACGCAGTATTTT.

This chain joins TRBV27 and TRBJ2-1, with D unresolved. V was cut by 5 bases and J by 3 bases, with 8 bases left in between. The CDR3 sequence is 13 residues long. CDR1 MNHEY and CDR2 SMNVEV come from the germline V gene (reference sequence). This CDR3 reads CASSPRIYNEQFF. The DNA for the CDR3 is TGTGCCAGCAGTCCCCGGATCTACAATGAGCAGTTCTTC.

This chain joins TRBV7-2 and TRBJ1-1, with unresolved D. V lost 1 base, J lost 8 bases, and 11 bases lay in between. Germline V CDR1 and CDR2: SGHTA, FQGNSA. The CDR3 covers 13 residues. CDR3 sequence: CASSLGSGSEAFF. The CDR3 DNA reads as TGTGCCAGCAGCTTAGGTTCGGGGTCCGAAGCTTTCTTT.

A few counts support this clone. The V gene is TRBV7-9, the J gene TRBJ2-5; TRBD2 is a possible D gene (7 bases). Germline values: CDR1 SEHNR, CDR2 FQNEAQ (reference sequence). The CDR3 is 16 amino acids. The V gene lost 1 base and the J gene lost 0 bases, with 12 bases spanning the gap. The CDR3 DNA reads TGTGCCAGCAGCTTAGAGTGGCGGGGGCACCAAGAGACCCAGTACTTC. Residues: CASSLEWRGHQETQYF.

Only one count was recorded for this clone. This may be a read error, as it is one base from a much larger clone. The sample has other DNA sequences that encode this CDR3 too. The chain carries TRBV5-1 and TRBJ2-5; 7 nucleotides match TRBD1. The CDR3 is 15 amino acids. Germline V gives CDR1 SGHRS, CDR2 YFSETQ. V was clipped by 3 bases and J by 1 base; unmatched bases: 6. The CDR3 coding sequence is TGCGCCAGCAGCTGGACCGGGACAGTCCAAGAGACCCAGTACTTC. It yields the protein CASSWTGTVQETQYF.

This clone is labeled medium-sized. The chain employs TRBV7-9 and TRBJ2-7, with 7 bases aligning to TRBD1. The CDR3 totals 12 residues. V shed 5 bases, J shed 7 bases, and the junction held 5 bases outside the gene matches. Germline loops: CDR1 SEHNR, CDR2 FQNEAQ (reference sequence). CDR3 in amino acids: CASSTGQTEQYF. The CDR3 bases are TGTGCCAGCAGCACGGGACAGACAGAGCAGTACTTC.

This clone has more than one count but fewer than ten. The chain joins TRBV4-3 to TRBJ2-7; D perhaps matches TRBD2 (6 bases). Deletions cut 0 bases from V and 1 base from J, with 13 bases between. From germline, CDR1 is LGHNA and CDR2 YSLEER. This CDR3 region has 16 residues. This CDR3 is CASSQDGSGVSYEQYF. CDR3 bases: TGCGCCAGCAGCCAAGATGGTAGCGGTGTATCCTACGAGCAGTACTTC.

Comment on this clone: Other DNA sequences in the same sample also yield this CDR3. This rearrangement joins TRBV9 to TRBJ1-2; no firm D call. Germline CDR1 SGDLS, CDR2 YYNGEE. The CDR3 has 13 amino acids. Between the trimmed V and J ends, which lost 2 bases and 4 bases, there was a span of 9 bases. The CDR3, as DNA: TGTGCCAGCAGCGTGGATAGCAGCTATGGCTACACCTTC. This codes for CASSVDSSYGYTF.

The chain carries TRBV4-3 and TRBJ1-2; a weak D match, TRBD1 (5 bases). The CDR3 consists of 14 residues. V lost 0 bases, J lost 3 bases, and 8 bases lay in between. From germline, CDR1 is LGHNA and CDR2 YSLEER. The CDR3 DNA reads TGCGCCAGCAGCCAAGACAGGGAGTACTATGGCTACACCTTC. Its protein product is CASSQDREYYGYTF.

DNA of the CDR3: TGTGCCACCAGCAGTGGCGGCGGGTACGGCACCGGGGAGCTGTTTTTT. Translation gives CATSSGGGYGTGELFF. The chain links TRBV15 to TRBJ2-2; D possibly corresponds to TRBD2 (5 bases). V lost 3 bases and J lost 4, with 15 bases in between. The V gene's germline CDR1 is LNHNV and CDR2 YYDKDF (reference sequence). The CDR3 sequence is 16 residues long.

The CDR3 DNA sequence: TGTGCCAGCAGCTCTACTAGCGGGGGGTACTACAATGAGCAGTTCTTC. It specifies CASSSTSGGYYNEQFF. The chain links TRBV13 to TRBJ2-1, with 12 bases that match TRBD2. This CDR3 comprises 16 residues. Germline CDR1 reads PRHDT; CDR2 reads FYEKMQ (reference sequence). V trimming: 4 bases; J trimming: 3 bases; junction bases outside the gene matches: 4. Based on the CDR3 plus reference TRBV13 and TRBJ2-1, the full variable domain is AAGVIQSPRHLIKEKRETATLKCYPIPRHDTVYWYQQGPGQDPQFLISFYEKMQSDKGSIPDRFSAQQFSDYHSELNMSSLELGDSALYFCASSSTSGGYYNEQFFGPGTRLTVL.

Here the CDR3 DNA reads TGTGCCAGCAGCTTAGAGGGGCACTACGAGCAGTACTTC. It specifies CASSLEGHYEQYF. The V gene is TRBV7-2, the J gene TRBJ2-7; a possible D gene is TRBD1 (5 bases). Trimming took 1 base from V and 3 from J, leaving 7 bases between them. CDR1 is SGHTA, CDR2 FQGNSA, per germline. The CDR3 consists of 13 residues.

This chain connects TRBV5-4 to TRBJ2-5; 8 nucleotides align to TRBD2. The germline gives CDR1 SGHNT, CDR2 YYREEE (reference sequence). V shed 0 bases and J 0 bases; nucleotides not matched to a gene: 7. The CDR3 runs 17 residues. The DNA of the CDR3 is TGTGCCAGCAGCTTGGAGGCCGGGGGGGAGTACCAAGAGACCCAGTACTTC. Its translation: CASSLEAGGEYQETQYF.

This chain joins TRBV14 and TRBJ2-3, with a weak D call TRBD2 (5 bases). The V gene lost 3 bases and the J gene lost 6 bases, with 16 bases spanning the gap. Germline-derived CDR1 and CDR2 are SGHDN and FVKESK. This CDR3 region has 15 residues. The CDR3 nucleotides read TGTGCCAGCAGCCAGGACTCTTTTCGCAAGGATACGCAGTATTTT. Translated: CASSQDSFRKDTQYF.

CDR3 protein: CASSFGARGGTEAFF. The CDR3, as DNA: TGTGCCAGCAGCTTTGGAGCCAGGGGTGGGACTGAAGCTTTCTTT. The V and J genes are TRBV5-6 and TRBJ1-1, with D possibly TRBD1 on 6 matching bases. Germline CDR1 and CDR2: SGHDT and YYEEEE. The CDR3 runs to 15 residues. Trimming pared 2 bases from V and 5 bases from J, leaving 16 bases between.

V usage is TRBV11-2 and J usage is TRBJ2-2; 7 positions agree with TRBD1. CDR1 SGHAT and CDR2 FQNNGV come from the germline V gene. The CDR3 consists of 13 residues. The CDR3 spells CAGGQLNTGELFF. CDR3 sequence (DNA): TGTGCAGGGGGACAGCTGAACACCGGGGAGCTGTTTTTT.

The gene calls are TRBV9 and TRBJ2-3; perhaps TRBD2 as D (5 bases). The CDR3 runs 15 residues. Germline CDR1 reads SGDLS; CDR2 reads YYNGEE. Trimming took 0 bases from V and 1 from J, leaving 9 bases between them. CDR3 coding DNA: TGTGCCAGCAGCGTAGCCGGGGTCCGCACAGATACGCAGTATTTT. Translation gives CASSVAGVRTDTQYF.

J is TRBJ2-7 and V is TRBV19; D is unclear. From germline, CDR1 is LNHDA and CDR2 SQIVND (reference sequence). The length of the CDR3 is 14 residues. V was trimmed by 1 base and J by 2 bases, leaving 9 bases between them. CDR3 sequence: CASSIGAGTYEQYF. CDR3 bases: TGTGCCAGTAGTATAGGTGCAGGTACCTACGAGCAGTACTTC.

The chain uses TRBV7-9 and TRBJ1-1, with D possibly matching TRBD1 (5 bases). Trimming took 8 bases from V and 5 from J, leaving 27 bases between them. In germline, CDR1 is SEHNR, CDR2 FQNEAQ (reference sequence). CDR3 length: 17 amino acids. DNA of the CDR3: TGTGCCAGCTCCCCGGTCGGGGGTGGAATCGGTAGAACTGAAGCTTTCTTT. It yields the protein CASSPVGGGIGRTEAFF.

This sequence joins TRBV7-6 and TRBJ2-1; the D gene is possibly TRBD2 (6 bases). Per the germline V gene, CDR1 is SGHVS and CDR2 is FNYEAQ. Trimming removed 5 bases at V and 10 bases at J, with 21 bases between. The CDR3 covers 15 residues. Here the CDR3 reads CASSHPGLGLGEQFF. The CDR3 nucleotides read TGTGCCAGCAGCCACCCGGGACTGGGGTTAGGGGAGCAGTTCTTC. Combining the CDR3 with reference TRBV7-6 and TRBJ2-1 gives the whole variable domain GAGVSQSPRYKVTKRGQDVALRCDPISGHVSLYWYRQALGQGPEFLTYFNYEAQQDKSGLPNDRFSAERPEGSISTLTIQRTEQRDSAMYRCASSHPGLGLGEQFFGPGTRLTVL.

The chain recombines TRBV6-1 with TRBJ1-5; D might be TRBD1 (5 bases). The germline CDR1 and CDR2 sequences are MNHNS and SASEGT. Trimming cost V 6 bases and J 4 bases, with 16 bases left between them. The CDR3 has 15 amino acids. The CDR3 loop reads CASSAEGRRNQPQHF. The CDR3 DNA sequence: TGTGCCAGCAGCGCCGAGGGGCGGCGGAATCAGCCCCAGCATTTT.

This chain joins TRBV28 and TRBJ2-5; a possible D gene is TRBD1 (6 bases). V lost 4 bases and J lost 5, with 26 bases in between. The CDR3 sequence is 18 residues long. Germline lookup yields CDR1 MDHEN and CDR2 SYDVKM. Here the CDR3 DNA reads TGTGCCAGCAGTTCCAGGGACACCCAACCTATCTCCGGGGAGACCCAGTACTTC. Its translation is CASSSRDTQPISGETQYF.

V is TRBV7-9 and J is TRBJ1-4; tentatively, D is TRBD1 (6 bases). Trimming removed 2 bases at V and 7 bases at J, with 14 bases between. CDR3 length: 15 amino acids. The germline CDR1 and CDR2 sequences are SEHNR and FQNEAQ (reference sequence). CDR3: CASSLQGRGGEKLFF. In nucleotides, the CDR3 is TGTGCCAGCAGCTTACAGGGCAGGGGCGGTGAAAAACTGTTTTTT.

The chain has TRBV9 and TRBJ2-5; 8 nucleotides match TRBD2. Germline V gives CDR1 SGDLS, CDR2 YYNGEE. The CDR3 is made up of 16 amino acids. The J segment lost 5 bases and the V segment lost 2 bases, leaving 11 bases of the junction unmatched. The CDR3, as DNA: TGTGCCAGCAGCGTTTGGGCGGGGGGCATAACGGAGACCCAGTACTTC. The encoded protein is CASSVWAGGITETQYF.